The 21 T cell receptor beta chains presented below share a single source sample, sequenced in a study of cytomegalovirus exposure and HLA in healthy donors. The study ran its PCR with 60 Vbeta and 13 Jbeta primers. The protocol was immunoSEQ multiplex PCR, while the TCRdb copy is restricted to in-frame clones and leaves out a portion. The table shows about 90,000 clones, with around 62% occurring only once. Sequencing was carried out using PBMCs. The receptors derive from a woman under 40 in good health and CMV-seropositive.

CDR3 sequence (DNA): TGTGCCAGCAGTTTAGGGGGGACAGATACGCAGTATTTT. This encodes CASSLGGTDTQYF. The V gene is TRBV28, the J gene TRBJ2-3, with D perhaps TRBD2 (6 bases). V lost 2 bases to trimming and J lost 3 bases, with 6 bases between them. The germline V gene encodes CDR1 MDHEN and CDR2 SYDVKM. The CDR3 sequence is 13 residues long.

This clone was counted only a few times. The CDR3 region has the DNA TGTGCCTGGGACAGGGCAGAGACCCAGTACTTC. Protein: CAWDRAETQYF. The chain couples TRBV30 to TRBJ2-5, with 7 bases fitting TRBD1. Germline V lookup: CDR1 GTSNPN, CDR2 SVGIG (reference sequence). This CDR3 comprises 11 residues. The trim removed 5 bases at V and 4 bases at J, leaving 1 base unmatched.

The chain has TRBV7-3 and TRBJ2-2, with TRBD2 as a possible D gene (6 bases). The CDR3 totals 16 residues. V shed 0 bases and J shed 4 bases, with 12 bases lying between them. Germline V gene sequence: CDR1 SGHTA, CDR2 FQGTGA. The CDR3 is CASSLTGGRGTGELFF. DNA for the CDR3: TGTGCCAGCAGCTTAACCGGGGGTCGAGGCACCGGGGAGCTGTTTTTT.

The chain carries TRBV6-1 and TRBJ2-5; 10 bases line up with TRBD1. After removal of 10 bases from V and 13 bases from J, the junction contained 9 bases not matched to a gene. Germline lookup yields CDR1 MNHNS and CDR2 SASEGT. The CDR3 sequence is 11 residues long. This CDR3 reads CATLIGTGVYF. In DNA, the CDR3 is TGTGCCACCCTTATCGGGACAGGGGTGTACTTC.

This chain uses TRBV4-1 with TRBJ2-3, with D perhaps TRBD2 (6 bases). The CDR3 covers 13 residues. The germline CDR1 and CDR2 sequences are MGHRA and YSYEKL. The ends were cut back, 1 base at V and 9 bases at J, with 11 bases in the middle. The chain's CDR3 is CASSQAMLATQYF. The CDR3 DNA reads as TGCGCCAGCAGCCAAGCTATGCTAGCGACGCAGTATTTT.

This chain links TRBV6-1 with TRBJ1-2, with D hard to call. The CDR3 consists of 14 residues. The V end lost 6 bases, the J end lost 0 bases, and 11 bases lay between the germline ends. Germline CDR1 is MNHNS and CDR2 is SASEGT. The CDR3 here is CASSFYGANYGYTF. As DNA, the CDR3 is TGTGCCAGCAGCTTCTACGGGGCTAACTATGGCTACACCTTC.

The J gene is TRBJ2-1, the V gene TRBV5-5; TRBD1 agrees at 7 bases. Germline V lookup: CDR1 SGHKS, CDR2 YYEKEE (reference sequence). This CDR3 has 15 amino acids. Trimming removed 4 bases from V and 4 bases from J; junction bases left unmatched: 8. CDR3 residues: CASSLTGQFYNEQFF. CDR3 nucleotides: TGTGCCAGCAGCCTAACGGGACAGTTTTACAATGAGCAGTTCTTC. The complete variable domain, with remaining parts taken from reference TRBV5-5 and TRBJ2-1, reads DAGVTQSPTHLIKTRGQQVTLRCSPISGHKSVSWYQQVLGQGPQFIFQYYEKEERGRGNFPDRFSARQFPNYSSELNVNALLLGDSALYLCASSLTGQFYNEQFFGPGTRLTVL.

The rearrangement joins TRBV25-1 to TRBJ1-1; D remains ambiguous. Trimming took off 0 bases at V and 1 base at J, with 18 bases between the two ends. Germline V gene data show CDR1 as MGHDK and CDR2 as SYGVNS. The CDR3 is 18 amino acids. The CDR3 loop is CASSEYQVGAGRNTEAFF. As DNA, the CDR3 is TGTGCCAGCAGTGAATATCAAGTCGGTGCAGGCAGGAACACTGAAGCTTTCTTT.

CDR3 DNA sequence: TGTGCCAGCAACCCCGGAGAGAACACTGAAGCTTTCTTT. This gives the protein CASNPGENTEAFF. The chain joins TRBV6-6 to TRBJ1-1; D remains unclear. Deletions cut 7 bases from V and 1 base from J, with 10 bases between. Germline CDR1 is MNHNY and CDR2 is SVGAGI (reference sequence). The CDR3 is 13 residues long.

The chain employs TRBV7-2 and TRBJ2-5, with D possibly being TRBD1 (5 bases). Between the trimmed V and J ends, which lost 5 bases and 5 bases, there was a span of 12 bases. CDR1 and CDR2 (germline): SGHTA, FQGNSA. The CDR3 is made up of 13 amino acids. Here the CDR3 reads CASSTGHRETQYF. In nucleotides, the CDR3 is TGTGCCAGCAGCACCGGACATCGTGAGACCCAGTACTTC.

This clone occurred a few times. V usage is TRBV11-2 and J usage is TRBJ2-1; TRBD1 matches at 8 bases. V dropped 4 bases and J dropped 8; count of bases not matched to a gene: 10. Germline loops: CDR1 SGHAT, CDR2 FQNNGV. The CDR3 is 15 residues long. Here the CDR3 DNA reads TGTGCCAGCAGCTCCTCGCAGGGGGCGCGGGATGAGCAGTTCTTC. Its translation is CASSSSQGARDEQFF.

The CDR3 protein is CASSKGTGGTGANVLTF. In DNA form, the CDR3 reads TGTGCCAGCAGTAAGGGGACAGGGGGAACTGGGGCCAACGTCCTGACTTTC. V usage is TRBV25-1 and J usage is TRBJ2-6, with 11 positions matching TRBD1. Germline V gene lookup returns CDR1 MGHDK and CDR2 SYGVNS. V lost 5 bases to trimming and J lost 2 bases; unmatched junction nucleotides: 5. The CDR3 consists of 17 residues.

The chain couples TRBV6-5 to TRBJ1-1, with 9 bases fitting TRBD1. V trimming: 6 bases; J trimming: 6 bases; junction bases outside the gene matches: 11. CDR1 and CDR2 (germline): MNHEY, SVGAGI. CDR3 size: 15 residues. The CDR3 DNA reads as TGTGCCAGCAGGCGCACAGGGGGCGTAAGCGCTGAAGCTTTCTTT. This translates into CASRRTGGVSAEAFF.

The V gene is TRBV5-6, the J gene TRBJ2-1; no clear D gene. The V end lost 0 bases, the J end lost 0 bases, and 7 bases lay between the germline ends. Germline V gene sequence: CDR1 SGHDT, CDR2 YYEEEE. This CDR3 comprises 15 residues. This CDR3 is CASSLAFPSYNEQFF. CDR3 nucleotides: TGTGCCAGCAGCTTGGCTTTCCCCTCCTACAATGAGCAGTTCTTC.

This clone was found a few times. The rearrangement joins TRBV7-8 to TRBJ1-3; a weak D match, TRBD1 (5 bases). Trimming took off 5 bases at V and 5 bases at J, with 16 bases between the two ends. Germline loops: CDR1 SGHVS, CDR2 FQNEAQ. The CDR3 is 15 amino acids. CDR3 sequence: CASSPQGDWRNTIYF. Written as DNA, the CDR3 is TGTGCCAGCAGCCCCCAGGGCGATTGGAGAAACACCATATATTTT.

This clone was seen only a few times. This chain uses TRBV2 with TRBJ1-5, with TRBD1 identical over 8 bases. From germline, CDR1 is SNHLY and CDR2 FYNNEI. J gave up 7 bases and V 8 bases, and 10 bases lay outside the gene matches. The CDR3 has 14 residues. The CDR3 loop is CASEKSQGGQPQHF. In nucleotides, the CDR3 is TGTGCCAGCGAAAAGTCACAGGGGGGCCAGCCCCAGCATTTT.

The chain carries TRBV28 and TRBJ1-6; perhaps TRBD1 as D (6 bases). Germline V gene lookup returns CDR1 MDHEN and CDR2 SYDVKM. Trimming took 10 bases from V and 10 from J, leaving 17 bases between them. The CDR3 sequence is 13 residues long. CDR3 protein: CAIKGGFDSPLHF. The DNA of the CDR3 is TGTGCCATCAAAGGGGGATTTGACTCACCCCTCCACTTT.

The chain employs TRBV29-1 and TRBJ1-3; 8 bases fit TRBD1. Germline CDR1 and CDR2: SQVTM and ANQGSEA. The V and J ends lost 6 bases and 3 bases, in that order; junction bases with no gene match: 7. The CDR3 loop spans 14 amino acids. CDR3 sequence: CSVADRVGGNTIYF. Here the CDR3 DNA reads TGCAGCGTCGCGGACAGGGTGGGTGGAAACACCATATATTTT.

This clone has just a few counts. The rearrangement uses TRBV12-5 and TRBJ2-2; 8 bases agree with TRBD1. The CDR3 length is 18 residues. The V and J ends lost 6 bases and 4 bases, in that order; junction bases with no gene match: 16. Germline V gene sequence: CDR1 LGHNT, CDR2 FRNRAP. The CDR3 region has the DNA TGTGCTAGTGGCCGTCTTGGGGCAGGGGGCCCTATCACCGGGGAGCTGTTTTTT. This sequence encodes CASGRLGAGGPITGELFF.

This clone turned up a few times. The same CDR3 is also encoded by other DNA sequences in this sample. The chain links TRBV18 to TRBJ2-2, with 7 bases lining up with TRBD1. With 2 bases clipped from V and 3 bases from J, the junction kept 0 bases outside the gene matches. Germline CDR1 is KGHSH and CDR2 is LQKENI. The CDR3 has 14 amino acids. DNA of the CDR3: TGTGCCAGCTCACCAGGGACAGACACCGGGGAGCTGTTTTTT. Translating gives CASSPGTDTGELFF.

The CDR3 loop is CASTPTDRASWANTEAFF. DNA of the CDR3: TGTGCCAGCACCCCCACGGACAGGGCCTCTTGGGCGAACACTGAAGCTTTCTTT. The rearrangement joins TRBV27 to TRBJ1-1, with 8 bases lining up with TRBD1. V shed 7 bases and J 1 base; nucleotides not matched to a gene: 17. This CDR3 has 18 amino acids. Germline CDR1 MNHEY, CDR2 SMNVEV (reference sequence).